These 28 T cell receptor beta chains share one sample of origin, sequenced in a study of patients and donors after allogeneic stem cell transplantation. From the RT-PCR reads, TCRdb called clonotypes with MiXCR, one entry per CDR3 protein. The data show about a million distinct CDR3 sequences, around 17% seen once. Input material: blood, either unsorted or a sorted T cell fraction (not recorded which). The origin of the receptors is a human donor who was either an allogeneic HSCT recipient or a stem cell or donor lymphocyte infusion donor (not recorded which). It is not recorded whose cells these are; they may come from a transplant donor.

Only a few counts were recorded for this clonotype. The chain links TRBV5-1 to TRBJ1-1; the match to TRBD1 covers 7 bases. Germline V gene lookup returns CDR1 SGHRS and CDR2 YFSETQ. The V and J ends lost 4 bases and 4 bases, in that order; junction bases with no gene match: 7. The CDR3 sequence is 14 residues long. This CDR3 reads CASSLTGVRTEAFF. The CDR3 coding sequence is TGCGCCAGCAGCCTTACAGGGGTTCGCACTGAAGCTTTCTTT.

This clonotype has a handful of counts. The chain has TRBV4-1 and TRBJ2-7; a possible D gene is TRBD1 (5 bases). The CDR3 sequence is 14 residues long. V was clipped by 4 bases and J by 6 bases, with 16 bases between them. In germline, CDR1 is MGHRA, CDR2 YSYEKL. CDR3 nucleotide sequence: TGCGCCAGCAGCCTCCAAGGGGCCCTCCTCGAGCAGTACTTC. It yields the protein CASSLQGALLEQYF.

This clonotype was seen more than once but under ten times. The gene calls are TRBV13 and TRBJ1-1; 7 bases agree with TRBD1. This CDR3 comprises 15 residues. Germline V gives CDR1 PRHDT, CDR2 FYEKMQ (reference sequence). V lost 3 bases, J lost 0 bases, and 4 bases stayed unmatched. CDR3 DNA sequence: TGTGCCAGCAGCTTTAGGAGGGGGCTGAACACTGAAGCTTTCTTT. It yields the protein CASSFRRGLNTEAFF. The complete variable domain, with remaining parts taken from reference TRBV13 and TRBJ1-1, reads AAGVIQSPRHLIKEKRETATLKCYPIPRHDTVYWYQQGPGQDPQFLISFYEKMQSDKGSIPDRFSAQQFSDYHSELNMSSLELGDSALYFCASSFRRGLNTEAFFGQGTRLTVV.

The genes are TRBV6-1 and TRBJ2-5, with 7 bases matching TRBD2. The junction had 11 bases not matched to a gene; V was cut back by 6 bases and J by 4 bases. Germline V gene lookup returns CDR1 MNHNS and CDR2 SASEGT. This CDR3 region has 15 residues. The CDR3 is CASSVSASGIETQYF. For the CDR3, the DNA is TGTGCCAGCAGCGTGTCGGCTAGCGGCATAGAGACCCAGTACTTC.

The J gene is TRBJ2-1, the V gene TRBV7-3; 9 bases agree with TRBD1. After removal of 0 bases from V and 1 base from J, the junction contained 10 bases not matched to a gene. Germline values: CDR1 SGHTA, CDR2 FQGTGA. CDR3 length: 19 residues. The CDR3 nucleotides read TGTGCCAGCAGCTTAACGTACTTTGAGGGACAGGGTTCCTACAATGAGCAGTTCTTC. Its protein product is CASSLTYFEGQGSYNEQFF.

The genes are TRBV12-3 or TRBV12-4 and TRBJ2-6; the D is unclear. The CDR3 loop spans 15 amino acids. Trimming cost V 6 bases and J 2 bases, with 11 bases left between them. DNA for the CDR3: TGTGCCAGCAGCCACCCAGTAGCTGGGGCCAACGTCCTGACTTTC. This encodes CASSHPVAGANVLTF.

The J gene is TRBJ2-7, the V gene TRBV13; D possibly matches TRBD1 or TRBD2 (5 bases each). Per germline, CDR1 PRHDT and CDR2 FYEKMQ (reference sequence). Trimming stripped 6 bases from V and 2 bases from J, with 14 bases between. There are 14 residues in the CDR3. The CDR3, as DNA: TGTGCCAGCAGTTTGACGAGGGGTACCTACGAGCAGTACTTC. It yields the protein CASSLTRGTYEQYF.

The J gene is TRBJ2-7, the V gene TRBV5-1; 7 bases map to TRBD1. Germline lookup yields CDR1 SGHRS and CDR2 YFSETQ. The CDR3 extends over 16 amino acids. J gave up 6 bases and V 3 bases, and 15 bases lay outside the gene matches. The CDR3 DNA is TGCGCCAGCAGCTCCAGTCCGGGACAGACGGCCCTCGAGCAGTACTTC. Translated, it gives CASSSSPGQTALEQYF.

The chain uses TRBV10-3 and TRBJ2-1; TRBD1 matches 7 bases. CDR3 length equals 12 residues. Trimming took 11 bases from V and 7 from J; bases not matched to a gene: 8. Germline V gene lookup returns CDR1 ENHRY and CDR2 SYGVKD. CDR3: CAAHRGLNEQFF. The CDR3 DNA reads TGTGCCGCCCATAGGGGGCTTAATGAGCAGTTCTTC.

This chain uses TRBV13 with TRBJ1-3; D not resolved. The CDR3 totals 14 residues. Trimming removed 6 bases at V and 4 bases at J, with 13 bases between. Germline V lookup: CDR1 PRHDT, CDR2 FYEKMQ (reference sequence). In DNA, the CDR3 is TGTGCCAGCAGGCGGTGGGGTGAAGGAAACACCATATATTTT. Encoded protein: CASRRWGEGNTIYF.

This clonotype was seen only a few times. V usage is TRBV29-1 and J usage is TRBJ2-6; no firm D call. Per germline, CDR1 SQVTM and CDR2 ANQGSEA. The CDR3 covers 14 residues. V shed 5 bases and J shed 0 bases, with 8 bases lying between them. This chain's CDR3 is CSVLSDSGANVLTF. The CDR3 DNA sequence: TGCAGCGTTTTATCTGACTCTGGGGCCAACGTCCTGACTTTC.

The chain employs TRBV7-9 and TRBJ1-1; tentative D call: TRBD1 (6 bases). The CDR3 consists of 14 residues. Germline loops: CDR1 SEHNR, CDR2 FQNEAQ (reference sequence). The V gene lost 8 bases and the J gene lost 0 bases, with 13 bases spanning the gap. The CDR3 DNA reads TGTGCCAGCGATTACAGGGACATGAACACTGAAGCTTTCTTT. It specifies CASDYRDMNTEAFF.

V is TRBV5-1 and J is TRBJ1-6; D gene unclear. Trimming removed 2 bases from V and 8 bases from J, with 17 bases in between. CDR3 length: 16 residues. Germline V gene sequence: CDR1 SGHRS, CDR2 YFSETQ. DNA for the CDR3: TGCGCCAGCAGCTTCAACCACGCCTCGGACGATTCACCCCTCCACTTT. Its translation: CASSFNHASDDSPLHF.

This clonotype turned up a few times. The V gene is TRBV5-1, the J gene TRBJ2-2, with D perhaps being TRBD1 or TRBD2 (5 bases each). The CDR3 runs 12 residues. Trimming took off 5 bases at V and 7 bases at J, with 9 bases between the two ends. CDR1 and CDR2 (germline): SGHRS, YFSETQ. CDR3 nucleotides: TGCGCCAGCAGAGAGGGGATCGGGGAGCTGTTTTTT. This codes for CASREGIGELFF.

This clonotype was seen more than once but under ten times. The chain links TRBV29-1 to TRBJ1-3, with D possibly TRBD1 on 5 matching bases. Germline V CDR1 and CDR2: SQVTM, ANQGSEA. The CDR3 spans 12 residues. Trimming took 6 bases from V and 7 from J, leaving 13 bases between them. CDR3 sequence (DNA): TGCAGCGTGAGGCAGGGTCGGAACACCATATATTTT. Amino acids: CSVRQGRNTIYF.

This clonotype turned up a few times. This chain uses TRBV7-6 with TRBJ1-1; 7 bases line up with TRBD1. V shed 5 bases and J 2 bases; nucleotides not matched to a gene: 11. The CDR3 covers 16 residues. Germline V gives CDR1 SGHVS, CDR2 FNYEAQ. In DNA, the CDR3 is TGTGCCAGCAGCCTGGATTTGAAGGGGGCCAACACTGAAGCTTTCTTT. This sequence encodes CASSLDLKGANTEAFF.

This rearrangement joins TRBV7-2 to TRBJ1-1; TRBD1 matches at 8 bases. From germline, CDR1 is SGHTA and CDR2 FQGNSA. This CDR3 region has 16 residues. The V and J ends lost 1 base and 1 base, in that order; junction bases with no gene match: 5. The CDR3 spells CASSLVQGERNTEAFF. Here the CDR3 DNA reads TGTGCCAGCAGCTTAGTACAGGGGGAAAGGAACACTGAAGCTTTCTTT.

This clonotype was picked up a small number of times. CDR3 protein: CASSQTIAGAKLQETQYF. The CDR3 nucleotides are TGTGCCAGCAGTCAAACTATAGCGGGGGCGAAACTTCAAGAGACCCAGTACTTC. The chain recombines TRBV12-3 or TRBV12-4 with TRBJ2-5; 9 bases agree with TRBD2. This CDR3 region has 18 residues. Unmatched junction bases numbered 15, after V lost 5 bases and J lost 2 bases.

This clonotype was picked up a small number of times. V is TRBV11-3 and J is TRBJ1-1; unclear D gene. This CDR3 comprises 15 residues. Trimming removed 0 bases at V and 1 base at J, with 9 bases between. In germline, CDR1 is SGHNT, CDR2 YENEEA. This CDR3 is CASSLDGNKNTEAFF. CDR3 nucleotide sequence: TGTGCCAGCAGCTTAGATGGGAACAAGAACACTGAAGCTTTCTTT.

The V call is TRBV7-9, the J call TRBJ1-1, with D hard to call. This CDR3 contains 12 residues. Germline lookup yields CDR1 SEHNR and CDR2 FQNEAQ (reference sequence). The germline V and J ends were trimmed by 2 bases and 7 bases, with 8 bases remaining between them. The CDR3 protein is CASSLSASEAFF. Written as DNA, the CDR3 is TGTGCCAGCAGCTTAAGTGCGAGTGAAGCTTTCTTT.

The chain combines TRBV5-5 with TRBJ2-6; perhaps TRBD1 as D (5 bases). V was clipped by 3 bases and J by 4 bases, with 11 bases between them. Germline CDR1 SGHKS, CDR2 YYEKEE (reference sequence). The length of the CDR3 is 15 residues. The chain's CDR3 is CASSSTQAGANVLTF. Written as DNA, the CDR3 is TGTGCCAGCAGCTCGACACAGGCAGGGGCCAACGTCCTGACTTTC.

V usage is TRBV6-2 or TRBV6-3 and J usage is TRBJ1-1; D gene ambiguous. The germline gives CDR1 MNHEY, CDR2 SVGEGT. CDR3 length: 13 amino acids. Trimming took off 1 base at V and 5 bases at J, with 8 bases between the two ends. CDR3 loop: CASSYYTGTEAFF. The CDR3 DNA reads TGTGCCAGCAGTTACTACACTGGAACTGAAGCTTTCTTT.

This rearrangement joins TRBV29-1 to TRBJ1-6; TRBD1 agrees at 8 bases. V gave up 3 bases and J gave up 7 bases; unmatched junction bases: 5. The CDR3 is made up of 14 amino acids. The germline CDR1 and CDR2 sequences are SQVTM and ANQGSEA. CDR3 DNA sequence: TGCAGCGTTGAGACAGGGGTGAGCAATTCACCCCTCCACTTT. Translated: CSVETGVSNSPLHF.

This CDR3 reads CSVDFGGASGTGTDTQYF. CDR3 bases: TGCAGCGTTGATTTCGGGGGGGCATCGGGAACGGGCACAGATACGCAGTATTTT. J is TRBJ2-3 and V is TRBV29-1, with TRBD2 identical over 8 bases. Germline V lookup: CDR1 SQVTM, CDR2 ANQGSEA. V trimming: 3 bases; J trimming: 1 base; junction bases outside the gene matches: 15. CDR3 length: 18 residues.

This clonotype has a count of ten or more. V usage is TRBV12-3 or TRBV12-4 and J usage is TRBJ1-3, with no clear D. V lost 5 bases to trimming and J lost 4 bases, with 6 bases between them. This CDR3 contains 12 residues. In DNA, the CDR3 is TGTGCCAGCAGTGCCCAGGGAAACACCATATATTTT. It codes for CASSAQGNTIYF.

This clonotype has more than one count but fewer than ten. V gene TRBV20-1 combines with J gene TRBJ2-3, with TRBD2 as a possible D gene (7 bases). The germline V gene encodes CDR1 DFQATT and CDR2 SNEGSKA (reference sequence). Trimming took 3 bases from V and 2 from J, leaving 18 bases between them. CDR3 length: 16 amino acids. CDR3 region: CSARSPGRGHTDTQYF. DNA of the CDR3: TGCAGTGCTAGGAGCCCTGGGCGGGGGCACACAGATACGCAGTATTTT.

This clonotype was seen many times. The rearrangement joins TRBV12-3 or TRBV12-4 to TRBJ1-1; 7 bases are a match to TRBD1. There are 14 residues in the CDR3. Trimming at V came to 5 bases and at J to 0 bases, leaving 3 bases not matched to a gene. The CDR3 coding sequence is TGTGCCAGCAGTCCAGGGGGTATGAACACTGAAGCTTTCTTT. This codes for CASSPGGMNTEAFF.

The chain couples TRBV12-3 or TRBV12-4 to TRBJ1-2; no clear D. V lost 5 bases and J 2 bases, leaving 12 bases between the germline ends. CDR3 size: 14 residues. CDR3 DNA: TGTGCCAGCAGTACAACGGATTTAAACTATGGCTACACCTTC. Its protein is CASSTTDLNYGYTF.